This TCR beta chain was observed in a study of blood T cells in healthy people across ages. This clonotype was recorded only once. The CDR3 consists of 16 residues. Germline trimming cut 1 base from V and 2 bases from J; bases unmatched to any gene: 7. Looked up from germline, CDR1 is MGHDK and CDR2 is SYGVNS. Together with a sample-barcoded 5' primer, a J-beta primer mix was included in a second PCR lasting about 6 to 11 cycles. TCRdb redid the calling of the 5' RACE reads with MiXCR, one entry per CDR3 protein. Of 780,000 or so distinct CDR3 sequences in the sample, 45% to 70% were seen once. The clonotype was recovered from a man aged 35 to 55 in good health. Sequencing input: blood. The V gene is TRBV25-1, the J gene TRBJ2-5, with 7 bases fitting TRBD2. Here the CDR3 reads CASSEWEGLRQETQYF. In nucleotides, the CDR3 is TGTGCCAGCAGTGAATGGGAGGGACTACGGCAAGAGACCCAGTACTTC.